The 8 T cell receptor beta chains below were found in one sample sequenced in a study of cytomegalovirus exposure and HLA in healthy donors. Use of 60 Vbeta and 13 Jbeta primers characterized the PCR. Only in-frame clones appear in the TCRdb table, and some are missing; sequencing was by immunoSEQ multiplex PCR. Among more than 95,000 clones, 9.5% were seen once, and the ten largest hold 2.5% to 3.5%. The sequenced sample consisted of PBMCs. Receptors originate from a man aged 25-45 years in good health and CMV-seronegative.

This clone came up a few times. V and J are TRBV30 and TRBJ2-1; the match to TRBD1 covers 9 bases. Germline CDR1 is GTSNPN and CDR2 is SVGIG (reference sequence). The CDR3 runs 14 residues. Germline trimming cut 2 bases from V and 15 bases from J; bases unmatched to any gene: 14. CDR3 sequence reads: CAWSPTGGSFLSFF. The DNA for the CDR3 is TGTGCCTGGAGTCCCACAGGGGGCTCCTTCTTGTCGTTCTTC.

The rearrangement uses TRBV7-9 and TRBJ1-3; D is undetermined. The germline CDR1 and CDR2 sequences are SEHNR and FQNEAQ (reference sequence). The CDR3 runs 13 residues. V was shortened by 4 bases and J by 0 bases, with 4 bases between the two germline ends. The CDR3: CASSSSSGNTIYF. DNA of the CDR3: TGTGCCAGCAGCTCTTCCTCTGGAAACACCATATATTTT.

In this sample, this clone turned up a few times. The J gene is TRBJ2-1, the V gene TRBV11-2; 7 bases line up with TRBD2. This CDR3 contains 17 residues. Germline V gene data show CDR1 as SGHAT and CDR2 as FQNNGV. Trimming removed 5 bases from V and 0 bases from J; junction bases left unmatched: 10. CDR3 loop: CASSPRRAGSSYNEQFF. In DNA form, the CDR3 reads TGTGCCAGCAGCCCGCGGCGAGCGGGGAGCTCCTACAATGAGCAGTTCTTC.

The chain has TRBV11-2 and TRBJ1-2; the D is unclear. Trimming took off 8 bases at V and 8 bases at J, with 15 bases between the two ends. The CDR3 spans 12 residues. From germline, CDR1 is SGHAT and CDR2 FQNNGV. The CDR3: CASGEGSIGYTF. CDR3 nucleotides: TGTGCCAGCGGCGAGGGCAGTATCGGCTACACCTTC.

The chain carries TRBV9 and TRBJ1-2, with D unresolved. Trimming took 2 bases from V and 8 from J, leaving 22 bases between them. This CDR3 is built from 16 residues. The germline gives CDR1 SGDLS, CDR2 YYNGEE. This CDR3 reads CASSVGGRSPVGGYTF. The CDR3 coding sequence is TGTGCCAGCAGCGTTGGAGGTAGGTCCCCGGTAGGAGGCTACACCTTC.

CDR3 DNA: TGTGCCAGCAGCTTAGAAGTGGGGGCCCGGGCTATCTATGGCTACACCTTC. Protein: CASSLEVGARAIYGYTF. The V gene is TRBV7-8, the J gene TRBJ1-2; tentatively, D is TRBD1 (6 bases). Deletions cut 1 base from V and 4 bases from J, with 19 bases between. The CDR3 has 17 amino acids. Germline CDR1 SGHVS, CDR2 FQNEAQ.

The rearrangement joins TRBV18 to TRBJ1-1; D unclear. CDR3 size: 14 residues. Germline assignment: CDR1 KGHSH and CDR2 LQKENI. Trimming took off 3 bases at V and 4 bases at J, with 12 bases between the two ends. The CDR3 DNA follows: TGTGCCAGCTCACCTTCAGGCCGGGGCACTGAAGCTTTCTTT. Encoded protein: CASSPSGRGTEAFF.

This clone was picked up a small number of times. The chain is built from TRBV7-9 and TRBJ1-1; D not certain. CDR1 and CDR2 (germline): SEHNR, FQNEAQ (reference sequence). Trimming left V 0 bases short and J 4 bases short, with 15 bases between. The CDR3 spans 16 residues. This chain's CDR3 is CASSLARTRGSTEAFF. The CDR3 DNA is TGTGCCAGCAGCTTAGCCAGAACACGAGGCTCCACTGAAGCTTTCTTT.